These T cell receptor beta chains were read from a single sample in a study of blood T cell repertoires in COVID-19. The table came from immunoSEQ multiplex PCR; TCRdb's copy has only in-frame clones and leaves some out. The sample records over 200,000 clones, around 84% being singletons. Input material: peripheral blood. These receptors originate from a man in his forties who had recovered from COVID-19. Both conserved end residues are part of each CDR3. A D gene is named only where the DNA matches it firmly. The listing skips clone size in some rows; elsewhere it reads once, few, many or a size class.

V	size	J	D	DNA	CDR3
TRBV19	-	TRBJ1-5	-	TGTGCCAGTAGTTTACAGGCGAGGAGCAATCAGCCCCAGCATTTT	CASSLQARSNQPQHF
TRBV5-5	once	TRBJ1-1	-	TGTGCCAGCAGCCGATCCAGGGGGAACACTGAAGCTTTCTTT	CASSRSRGNTEAFF
TRBV10-3	few	TRBJ2-5	-	TGTGCCATCAGTGGAGGGGGGACCCAGTACTTC	CAISGGGTQYF
TRBV5-8	-	TRBJ2-1	TRBD1	TGTGCCAGCAGCTGGGCCGGGACAGGGTATTACAATGAGCAGTTCTTC	CASSWAGTGYYNEQFF
TRBV7-2	-	TRBJ2-3	TRBD2	TGTGCCAGCAGTAGGGGCGGGAGCGCAGATACGCAGTATTTT	CASSRGGSADTQYF
TRBV7-2	once	TRBJ1-6	-	TGTGCCAGCAGCGCCCCCCGGGGGGAGAGCTCCTATAATTCACCCCTCCACTTT	CASSAPRGESSYNSPLHF
TRBV19	-	TRBJ1-2	TRBD1	TGTGCCAGTAGTAACGACAGGGGATATAGGAGTTGGTATGGCTACACCTTC	CASSNDRGYRSWYGYTF
TRBV15	-	TRBJ2-7	-	TGTGCCACCAGCAGACTAAAAGGGACACCCTACGAGCAGTACTTC	CATSRLKGTPYEQYF
TRBV11-3	few	TRBJ2-2	-	TGTGCCAGCAGCTTAGCCGGGAGCACCGGGGAGCTGTTTTTT	CASSLAGSTGELFF
TRBV30	-	TRBJ1-2	-	TGTGCCTGGTCCCCGCCCCCAGTTTTAGGCTACACCTTC	CAWSPPPVLGYTF
TRBV5-1	once	TRBJ1-4	TRBD1	TGCGCCAGCAGCTTATCAGGGGGCGAGGCTAATGAAAAACTGTTTTTT	CASSLSGGEANEKLFF
TRBV11-2	-	TRBJ2-5	TRBD1	TGTGCCAGCAGCTTTCCGGACAGGAGGGAGACCCAGTACTTC	CASSFPDRRETQYF
TRBV7-9	-	TRBJ2-2	TRBD2	TGTGCCAGCAGCCCCTATAGCGGGGGGGACACCGGGGAGCTGTTTTTT	CASSPYSGGDTGELFF
TRBV27	-	TRBJ1-1	TRBD1	TGTGCCAGCAGTTCACCGGGACAGGGTACAACTGAAGCTTTCTTT	CASSSPGQGTTEAFF
TRBV20-1	-	TRBJ2-1	-	TGCAGTGCTAGTCTTAGCATCGGTGAGCAGTTCTTC	CSASLSIGEQFF
TRBV6-5	-	TRBJ1-5	TRBD1	TGTGCCAGCAGTTCACGACAGGGGGCCGCTCAGCCCCAGCATTTT	CASSSRQGAAQPQHF
TRBV11-2	-	TRBJ1-2	TRBD1	TGTGCCAGCAGCTTAGTAGGGAGACAGGGACGCACCTTC	CASSLVGRQGRTF
TRBV7-9	-	TRBJ1-1	TRBD1	TGTGCCAGCAGCTCGGGGACAGGCACTGAAGCTTTCTTT	CASSSGTGTEAFF
TRBV9	-	TRBJ2-3	TRBD2	TGTGCCAGCAGCGTAGTGGCTAGCGGGAAGACAGATACGCAGTATTTT	CASSVVASGKTDTQYF
TRBV7-2	-	TRBJ1-1	-	TGTGCCAGCAGCTTAGTGGGAGCGGGGTTTACTGAAGCTTTCTTT	CASSLVGAGFTEAFF
TRBV5-1	-	TRBJ2-1	TRBD2	TGCGCCAGCAGCTTTTTGGGGGGACTAGCGGGAGAGGGCAATGAGCAGTTCTTC	CASSFLGGLAGEGNEQFF
TRBV9	once	TRBJ2-1	-	TGTGCCAGCAGCGTAGCTCCCCTAGCCGATGAGCAGTTCTTC	CASSVAPLADEQFF
TRBV4-1	few	TRBJ2-7	-	TGCGCCAGCAGCCTGGGGTACGGGGCGGGGGCGACCTACGAGCAGTACTTC	CASSLGYGAGATYEQYF
TRBV12-3/TRBV12-4	-	TRBJ2-1	-	TGTGCCAGCAGTGGTTACACAAATGAGCAGTTCTTC	CASSGYTNEQFF
TRBV29-1	-	TRBJ1-2	-	TGCAGCGCCGGGGGGAACTATGGCTACACCTTC	CSAGGNYGYTF
TRBV10-3	once	TRBJ2-1	-	TGTGCCATCAGACAGGGCCCTACGAATGAGCAGTTCTTC	CAIRQGPTNEQFF
TRBV12-3/TRBV12-4	-	TRBJ2-1	TRBD1	TGTGCCAGCAGCGGGACAGGCTACAATGAGCAGTTCTTC	CASSGTGYNEQFF
TRBV7-9	-	TRBJ2-7	-	TGTGCCAGCAGCTCGGGGAACACCTACGAGCAGTACTTC	CASSSGNTYEQYF
TRBV7-9	few	TRBJ1-4	TRBD1	TGTGCCAGCAGCTCGACAGGGTTTAATGAAAAACTGTTTTTT	CASSSTGFNEKLFF
TRBV5-1	-	TRBJ1-1	TRBD1	TGCGCCAGCAGCTCGTCGGGGACAGATAACCTTAACACTGAAGCTTTCTTT	CASSSSGTDNLNTEAFF
TRBV18	-	TRBJ1-1	-	TGTGCCAGCTCCCTTATGAACACTGAAGCTTTCTTT	CASSLMNTEAFF
TRBV21-1	-	TRBJ2-7	-	TGTGCCAGCAGCTCCCACTGCGGTCCTAGCTACGAGCAGTACTTC	CASSSHCGPSYEQYF
TRBV4-3	-	TRBJ2-1	TRBD2	TGCGCCAGCAGCCAAGATCTCGGGGGAGGGCCACTGGATGAGCAGTTCTTC	CASSQDLGGGPLDEQFF
TRBV5-6	-	TRBJ1-1	TRBD1	TGTGCCAGCAGCTTGGAACAGGGGGGGTATGAAGACACTGAAGCTTTCTTT	CASSLEQGGYEDTEAFF
TRBV2	-	TRBJ1-5	-	TGTGCCAGCAGCGATGGGATAGGGACTGGTCAGCCCCAGCATTTT	CASSDGIGTGQPQHF
TRBV14	-	TRBJ1-1	-	TGTGCCAGCAGCTTGTCCATGAACACTGAAGCTTTCTTT	CASSLSMNTEAFF
TRBV29-1	-	TRBJ1-2	-	TGCAGCGGGTCTAGCTTAGCCCCTAGCTATGGCTACACCTTC	CSGSSLAPSYGYTF
TRBV30	-	TRBJ1-3	-	TGTGCCTCGAAAGGGGGTTCTGGAAACACCATATATTTT	CASKGGSGNTIYF
TRBV5-1	-	TRBJ1-4	-	TGCGCCAGCAGCGCTATAGTTAATGAAAAACTGTTTTTT	CASSAIVNEKLFF
TRBV4-3	few	TRBJ1-4	TRBD1	TGCGCCAGCAGCCACGATGCAGGGGGGAATGAAAAACTGTTTTTT	CASSHDAGGNEKLFF
TRBV2	-	TRBJ2-7	-	TGTGCCAGCAGACGACCCAGGGGTACCTACGAGCAGTACTTC	CASRRPRGTYEQYF
TRBV15	-	TRBJ1-2	TRBD1	TGTGCCACCAGCAGGGACAGGGATGTAGTCTATGGCTACACCTTC	CATSRDRDVVYGYTF
TRBV5-4	few	TRBJ2-3	TRBD2	TGTGCCAGCAGCTGGGGGGGGGATACGCAGTATTTT	CASSWGGDTQYF
TRBV5-5	-	TRBJ2-1	-	TGTGCCAGCAGCTTGATGCAGGGAGGGGGGAATGAGCAGTTCTTC	CASSLMQGGGNEQFF
TRBV7-9	-	TRBJ1-5	-	TGTGCCAGCAGCTTATTTCCGGGGAATCAGCCCCAGCATTTT	CASSLFPGNQPQHF
TRBV19	-	TRBJ1-5	TRBD1	TGTGCCAGTAGTACTACAGGGGGCAGACAGCCCCAGCATTTT	CASSTTGGRQPQHF
TRBV5-6	-	TRBJ2-4	TRBD2	TGTGCCAGCAGCCCAACTAGCGGAAACATTCAGTACTTC	CASSPTSGNIQYF
TRBV29-1	-	TRBJ2-3	TRBD1	TGCAGCGTCTCACAGGGGGAGGCAGATACGCAGTATTTT	CSVSQGEADTQYF